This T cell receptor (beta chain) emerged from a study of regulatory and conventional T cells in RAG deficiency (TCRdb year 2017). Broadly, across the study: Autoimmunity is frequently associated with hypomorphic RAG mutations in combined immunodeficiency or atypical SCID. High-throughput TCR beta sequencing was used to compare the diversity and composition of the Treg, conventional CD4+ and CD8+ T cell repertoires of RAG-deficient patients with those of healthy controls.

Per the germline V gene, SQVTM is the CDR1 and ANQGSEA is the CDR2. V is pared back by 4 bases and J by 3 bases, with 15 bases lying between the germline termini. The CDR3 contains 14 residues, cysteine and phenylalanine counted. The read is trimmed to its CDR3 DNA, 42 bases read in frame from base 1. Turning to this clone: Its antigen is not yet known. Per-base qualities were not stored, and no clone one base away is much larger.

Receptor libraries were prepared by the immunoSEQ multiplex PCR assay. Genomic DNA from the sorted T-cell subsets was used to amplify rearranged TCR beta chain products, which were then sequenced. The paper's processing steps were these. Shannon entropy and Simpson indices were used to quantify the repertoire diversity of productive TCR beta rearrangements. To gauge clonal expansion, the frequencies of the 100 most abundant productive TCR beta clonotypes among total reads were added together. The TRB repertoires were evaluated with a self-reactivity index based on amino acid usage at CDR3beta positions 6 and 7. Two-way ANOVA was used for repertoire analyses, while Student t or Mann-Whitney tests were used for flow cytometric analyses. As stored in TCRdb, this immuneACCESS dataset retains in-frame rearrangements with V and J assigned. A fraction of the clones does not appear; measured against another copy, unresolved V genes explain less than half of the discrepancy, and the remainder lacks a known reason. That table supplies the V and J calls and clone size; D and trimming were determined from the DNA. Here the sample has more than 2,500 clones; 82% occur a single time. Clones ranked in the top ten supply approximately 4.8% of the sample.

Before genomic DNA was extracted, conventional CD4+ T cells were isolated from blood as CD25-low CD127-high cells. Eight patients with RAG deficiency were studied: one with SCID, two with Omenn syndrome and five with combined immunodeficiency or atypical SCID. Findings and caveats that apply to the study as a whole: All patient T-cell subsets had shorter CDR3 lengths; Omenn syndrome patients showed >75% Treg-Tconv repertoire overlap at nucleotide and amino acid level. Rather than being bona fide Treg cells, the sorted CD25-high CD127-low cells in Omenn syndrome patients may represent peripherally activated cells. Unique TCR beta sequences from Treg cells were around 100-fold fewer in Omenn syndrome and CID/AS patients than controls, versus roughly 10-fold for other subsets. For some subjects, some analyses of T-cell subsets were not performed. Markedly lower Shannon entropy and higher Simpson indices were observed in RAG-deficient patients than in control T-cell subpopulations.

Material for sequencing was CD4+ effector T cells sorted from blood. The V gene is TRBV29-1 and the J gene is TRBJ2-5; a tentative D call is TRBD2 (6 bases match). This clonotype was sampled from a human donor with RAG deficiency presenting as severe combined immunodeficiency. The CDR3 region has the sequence CSVVLGGGKETQYF. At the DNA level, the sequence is TGCAGCGTTGTCCTGGGGGGAGGAAAAGAGACCCAGTACTTC. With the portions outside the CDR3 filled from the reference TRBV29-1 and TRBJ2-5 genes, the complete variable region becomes SAVISQKPSRDICQRGTSLTIQCQVDSQVTMMFWYRQQPGQSLTLIATANQGSEATYESGFVIDKFPISRPNLTFSTLTVSNMSPEDSSIYLCSVVLGGGKETQYFGPGTRLLVL.